Listed here are 27 T cell receptor beta chains from one sample, sequenced in a study of Graves' ophthalmopathy and Graves' hyperthyroidism. Amplified TCR beta CDR3 regions were obtained using RNA transcripts as template. HTBI primers were employed in first-round RT-PCR, then a second-round multiplex PCR followed. TCRdb reprocessed the multiplex PCR reads via MiXCR and lists one record per CDR3 protein. The data hold approximately 540,000 distinct CDR3 sequences, with 39% observed a single time. The sequencing sample was made of peripheral blood or thyroid tissue (not recorded which). The receptor set was obtained from an adult man with Graves' hyperthyroidism.

This clonotype was seen only a few times. The rearrangement uses TRBV7-9 and TRBJ2-3, with D hard to call. This CDR3 comprises 13 residues. The V end lost 0 bases, the J end lost 4 bases, and 5 bases lay between the germline ends. Germline CDR1 SEHNR, CDR2 FQNEAQ (reference sequence). The DNA of the CDR3 is TGTGCCAGCAGCTTAGCGCCGGCAGATACGCAGTATTTT. This sequence encodes CASSLAPADTQYF.

This clonotype was seen at least ten times. The J gene is TRBJ1-6, the V gene TRBV19; D gene uncertain. CDR3 length: 15 residues. V gave up 6 bases and J gave up 6 bases, with 15 bases separating them. Germline V gene sequence: CDR1 LNHDA, CDR2 SQIVND (reference sequence). Written as DNA, the CDR3 is TGTGCCAGTAGAATCCCCGGACTATCTAATTCACCCCTCCACTTT. Translated: CASRIPGLSNSPLHF. Variable domain in full (rest from reference TRBV19 and TRBJ1-6): DGGITQSPKYLFRKEGQNVTLSCEQNLNHDAMYWYRQDPGQGLRLIYYSQIVNDFQKGDIAEGYSVSREKKESFPLTVTSAQKNPTAFYLCASRIPGLSNSPLHFGNGTRLTVT.

This clonotype was recorded at least ten times. This chain's CDR3 is CSVAGYRNTEAFF. The DNA for the CDR3 is TGCAGCGTCGCCGGGTACCGGAACACTGAAGCTTTCTTT. V is TRBV29-1 and J is TRBJ1-1; D gene ambiguous. This CDR3 spans 13 amino acids. V lost 6 bases to trimming and J lost 1 base, with 12 bases between them. Germline V gene lookup returns CDR1 SQVTM and CDR2 ANQGSEA.

The chain couples TRBV29-1 to TRBJ2-7; 9 nucleotides agree with TRBD2. The assigned J gene may be wrong: the sequence end matches TRBJ2-1 better. This CDR3 spans 15 amino acids. Germline V CDR1 and CDR2: SQVTM, ANQGSEA. CDR3 residues: CSANLGTSGYNEQFF. DNA of the CDR3: TGCAGCGCAAACCTTGGCACTAGCGGGTACAATGAGCAGTTCTTC.

This clonotype was counted many times. The chain couples TRBV20-1 to TRBJ1-2; D gene unclear. The CDR3 is 13 amino acids. The V end lost 6 bases, the J end lost 6 bases, and 17 bases lay between the germline ends. Germline assignment: CDR1 DFQATT and CDR2 SNEGSKA (reference sequence). As DNA, the CDR3 is TGCAGTGCCCCATACCCGAGAAGGGATGGCTACACCTTC. Translating it yields CSAPYPRRDGYTF.

This rearrangement joins TRBV29-1 to TRBJ1-4, with TRBD1 matching 8 bases. This CDR3 region has 13 residues. Germline V lookup: CDR1 SQVTM, CDR2 ANQGSEA. With V trimmed by 3 bases and J by 8 bases, 5 bases remained unmatched. The CDR3 region is CSVDGQGAEKLFF. Written as DNA, the CDR3 is TGCAGCGTTGACGGCCAGGGGGCGGAAAAACTGTTTTTT.

The V and J genes are TRBV6-6 and TRBJ2-3; 8 bases align to TRBD2. CDR1 is MNHNY and CDR2 is SVGAGI in the germline V gene (reference sequence). V was pared by 6 bases and J by 3 bases, with 11 bases of the junction left unmatched. This CDR3 spans 16 amino acids. The CDR3 DNA is TGTGCCAGCAGCGACGCGGGCGGGGGGCAGACAGATACGCAGTATTTT. Translating it yields CASSDAGGGQTDTQYF.

The chain combines TRBV14 with TRBJ2-7; D is ambiguous. Germline assignment: CDR1 SGHDN and CDR2 FVKESK. The CDR3 is 15 residues long. Trimming removed 1 base from V and 0 bases from J, with 10 bases in between. CDR3 protein: CASSQGAHSSYEQYF. For the CDR3, the DNA is TGTGCCAGCAGCCAAGGGGCTCACAGCTCCTACGAGCAGTACTTC.

A note on this clonotype: Because the CDR3's place on the DNA is in doubt, the DNA is left out and the CDR3 is given as listed by TCRdb. This sequence joins TRBV20-1 and TRBJ1-2; the table calls TRBD1, which could not be checked here. The germline CDR1 and CDR2 sequences are DFQATT and SNEGSKA (reference sequence). The CDR3 contains 13 residues when both ends are counted. The CDR3 sequence: CSASVGQGAGEAF.

At least ten counts were recorded for this clonotype. The rearrangement uses TRBV6-6 and TRBJ2-7; 7 nucleotides match TRBD1. V shed 8 bases and J 2 bases; nucleotides not matched to a gene: 6. There are 13 residues in the CDR3. CDR1 and CDR2 from the germline V gene are MNHNY and SVGAGI (reference sequence). The CDR3 spells CASSGQDAYEQYF. For the CDR3, the DNA is TGTGCCAGCTCAGGACAGGACGCCTACGAGCAGTACTTC.

The chain carries TRBV7-9 and TRBJ2-7; 8 positions match TRBD2. Germline V gene data show CDR1 as SEHNR and CDR2 as FQNEAQ (reference sequence). Trimming cost V 2 bases and J 2 bases; bases outside gene matches: 5. This CDR3 spans 15 amino acids. The CDR3 loop is CASSLSGSSAYEQYF. The CDR3 DNA reads TGTGCCAGCAGCTTAAGCGGGAGTTCAGCCTACGAGCAGTACTTC.

This clonotype was seen ten or more times. The chain carries TRBV7-6 and TRBJ2-7, with 9 bases lining up with TRBD2. CDR3 length: 14 residues. With 3 bases clipped from V and 4 bases from J, the junction kept 4 bases outside the gene matches. Germline CDR1 reads SGHVS; CDR2 reads FNYEAQ. CDR3 in DNA: TGTGCCAGCAGCTTGACTAGCGGCCTATACGAGCAGTACTTC. Translated, it gives CASSLTSGLYEQYF. The variable domain in full, completed from reference TRBV7-6 and TRBJ2-7, reads GAGVSQSPRYKVTKRGQDVALRCDPISGHVSLYWYRQALGQGPEFLTYFNYEAQQDKSGLPNDRFSAERPEGSISTLTIQRTEQRDSAMYRCASSLTSGLYEQYFGPGTRLTVT.

On this clonotype: A much larger clone differs by one base, so this may be a read error. The chain couples TRBV6-5 to TRBJ1-1; 7 bases align to TRBD1. Germline lookup yields CDR1 MNHEY and CDR2 SVGAGI. CDR3 length: 11 amino acids. The CDR3 is CASSTGQSASF. In nucleotides, the CDR3 is TGTGCCAGCAGTACGGGACAGTCAGCTTCCTTT.

This clonotype was recorded at least ten times. The rearrangement links TRBV7-9 to TRBJ2-4; 9 bases match TRBD2. The trim removed 1 base at V and 6 bases at J, leaving 16 bases unmatched. The germline V gene encodes CDR1 SEHNR and CDR2 FQNEAQ (reference sequence). The CDR3 totals 19 residues. This chain's CDR3 is CASSLVEGREGHVRNIQYF. The CDR3 region has the DNA TGTGCCAGCAGCTTAGTTGAGGGGCGGGAGGGCCATGTTAGAAACATTCAGTACTTC.

V gene TRBV9 combines with J gene TRBJ2-6; the match to TRBD1 covers 7 bases. This CDR3 is 17 amino acids long. Germline V lookup: CDR1 SGDLS, CDR2 YYNGEE. V was clipped by 2 bases and J by 0 bases; unmatched bases: 5. The CDR3 is CASSVEGGGSGANVLTF. The DNA for the CDR3 is TGTGCCAGCAGCGTTGAAGGGGGCGGCTCTGGGGCCAACGTCCTGACTTTC.

This clonotype was picked up a small number of times. CDR3: CSARFGNTEAFF. DNA for the CDR3: TGCAGTGCTAGGTTCGGGAACACTGAAGCTTTCTTT. V and J are TRBV20-1 and TRBJ1-1; D ambiguous. This CDR3 is 12 amino acids long. V lost 3 bases and J lost 1, with 6 bases in between. In germline, CDR1 is DFQATT, CDR2 SNEGSKA (reference sequence).

This clonotype was picked up many times. The chain has TRBV4-2 and TRBJ1-6; tentatively, D is TRBD1 (6 bases). Germline V gives CDR1 LGHNA, CDR2 YNFKEQ. The CDR3 loop spans 15 amino acids. V lost 0 bases, J lost 5 bases, and 8 bases lay in between. The CDR3 loop reads CASSQDAGDNSPLHF. Written as DNA, the CDR3 is TGTGCCAGCAGCCAAGATGCAGGGGATAATTCACCCCTCCACTTT.

This clonotype has at least ten counts. The gene calls are TRBV6-6 and TRBJ1-6; 8 bases fit TRBD1. There are 15 residues in the CDR3. Germline loops: CDR1 MNHNY, CDR2 SVGAGI (reference sequence). V was clipped by 8 bases and J by 8 bases; unmatched bases: 11. In DNA, the CDR3 is TGTGCCAGCCAATTTTCGGACAGGGTGGATTCACCCCTCCACTTT. Translating it yields CASQFSDRVDSPLHF.

This sequence joins TRBV6-1 and TRBJ2-2; 8 nucleotides agree with TRBD1. The CDR3 sequence is 15 residues long. The J segment lost 5 bases and the V segment lost 3 bases, leaving 5 bases of the junction unmatched. The germline V gene has CDR1 MNHNS and CDR2 SASEGT. The CDR3 is CASSDAGGRTGELFF. The CDR3 DNA reads as TGTGCCAGCAGTGACGCAGGGGGCAGAACCGGGGAGCTGTTTTTT.

As regards this clonotype: The missing conserved phenylalanine or tryptophan at the end of this CDR3 makes a read error likely. This chain joins TRBV5-1 and TRBJ2-5; 9 positions match TRBD2. Trimming at V came to 0 bases and at J to 5 bases, leaving 11 bases not matched to a gene. CDR1 is SGHRS, CDR2 YFSETQ, per germline. The length of the CDR3 is 17 residues. The chain's CDR3 is CASSLAGSSGAGETQYS. The CDR3 DNA is TGCGCCAGCAGCTTGGCCGGTTCTAGCGGGGCTGGGGAGACCCAGTACTCC.

This clonotype came up many times. The genes are TRBV7-9 and TRBJ2-2; maybe TRBD1 (6 bases). The CDR3 contains 14 residues. CDR1 and CDR2 (germline): SEHNR, FQNEAQ (reference sequence). V was shortened by 6 bases and J by 7 bases, with 15 bases between the two germline ends. CDR3 loop: CASSPQGSGGELFF. The CDR3 coding sequence is TGTGCCAGCAGTCCTCAGGGGAGCGGCGGGGAGCTGTTTTTT.

At least ten counts were recorded for this clonotype. A read error may produce the germline difference seen at one junction end. The rearrangement joins TRBV5-1 to TRBJ2-5; D call uncertain. Germline V lookup: CDR1 SGHRS, CDR2 YFSETQ. CDR3 length: 14 residues. CDR3 DNA: TGTGCCAGCAGCTTACGGCAGGATCAAGAGACCCAGTACTTC. It codes for CASSLRQDQETQYF.

The table lists this clonotype with many counts. The chain joins TRBV10-3 to TRBJ2-7; 8 nucleotides match TRBD1. Germline V gene sequence: CDR1 ENHRY, CDR2 SYGVKD. J lost 3 bases, V lost 7 bases, and 8 bases had no gene match. The CDR3 runs to 14 residues. CDR3 bases: TGTGCCATCAACACCGGGACAGGCAGCTACGAGCAGTACTTC. Encoded protein: CAINTGTGSYEQYF.

This clonotype was observed many times. The chain is built from TRBV29-1 and TRBJ2-5; 7 positions match TRBD1. With V trimmed by 0 bases and J by 5 bases, 9 bases remained unmatched. CDR1 and CDR2 from the germline V gene are SQVTM and ANQGSEA. The CDR3 runs to 15 residues. As DNA, the CDR3 is TGCAGCGTTGAAGATCGAGACAGGGAGAGGGAGACCCAGTACTTC. Amino acids: CSVEDRDRERETQYF.

The sample holds many counts of this clonotype. The chain joins TRBV5-6 to TRBJ1-6; maybe TRBD1 (5 bases). CDR1 and CDR2 from the germline V gene are SGHDT and YYEEEE. V gave up 2 bases and J gave up 9 bases, with 21 bases separating them. The CDR3 extends over 17 amino acids. This chain's CDR3 is CASSLRPSGTKGSPLHF. CDR3 coding DNA: TGTGCCAGCAGCTTACGCCCCTCCGGGACTAAAGGTTCACCCCTCCACTTT. Based on the CDR3 plus reference TRBV5-6 and TRBJ1-6, the full variable domain is DAGVTQSPTHLIKTRGQQVTLRCSPKSGHDTVSWYQQALGQGPQFIFQYYEEEERQRGNFPDRFSGHQFPNYSSELNVNALLLGDSALYLCASSLRPSGTKGSPLHFGNGTRLTVT.

The chain couples TRBV5-4 to TRBJ1-3; D unresolved. Germline lookup yields CDR1 SGHNT and CDR2 YYREEE (reference sequence). Trimming cost V 0 bases and J 7 bases, with 11 bases left between them. This CDR3 has 14 amino acids. CDR3 DNA: TGTGCCAGCAGCTTGGTCGGACGGTTGAACACCATATATTTT. It codes for CASSLVGRLNTIYF.

There are many counts of this clonotype. V gene TRBV20-1 combines with J gene TRBJ1-1, with TRBD1 as a possible D gene (5 bases). Germline CDR1 is DFQATT and CDR2 is SNEGSKA (reference sequence). V was cut by 6 bases and J by 3 bases, with 11 bases left in between. The CDR3 covers 12 residues. The CDR3 bases are TGCAGTGCCCTGGGGGGGTACACTGAAGCTTTCTTT. Residues: CSALGGYTEAFF.